The subject of this entry is one T cell receptor (beta chain). Antigen: not known. The study ran its PCR with 60 Vbeta and 13 Jbeta primers. TCRdb keeps only in-frame clones here, not all; method: immunoSEQ multiplex PCR. The top ten clones hold about 2.5% of a sample with 140,000 to 150,000 clones, about 80% of them seen once. The data are from a study of cytomegalovirus exposure and HLA in healthy donors. Germline CDR1 reads SGHVS; CDR2 reads FNYEAQ. This CDR3 has 16 residues. J gave up 3 bases and V 2 bases, and 3 bases lay outside the gene matches. General observations from the study: A later analysis found common viral pathogens apparently linked to several of the most significant clusters. As a later analysis revealed, the rate of TCR association differed by HLA locus, with DRB1 most and HLA-C fewest.

The V gene is TRBV7-6, the J gene TRBJ2-5, with 13 nucleotides matching TRBD2. The clonotype originates from a woman younger than 35 in good health and CMV-seropositive. The sequenced sample consisted of PBMCs. CDR3: CASSLFGLAGEETQYF. DNA for the CDR3: TGTGCCAGCAGCTTATTCGGACTAGCGGGGGAAGAGACCCAGTACTTC.